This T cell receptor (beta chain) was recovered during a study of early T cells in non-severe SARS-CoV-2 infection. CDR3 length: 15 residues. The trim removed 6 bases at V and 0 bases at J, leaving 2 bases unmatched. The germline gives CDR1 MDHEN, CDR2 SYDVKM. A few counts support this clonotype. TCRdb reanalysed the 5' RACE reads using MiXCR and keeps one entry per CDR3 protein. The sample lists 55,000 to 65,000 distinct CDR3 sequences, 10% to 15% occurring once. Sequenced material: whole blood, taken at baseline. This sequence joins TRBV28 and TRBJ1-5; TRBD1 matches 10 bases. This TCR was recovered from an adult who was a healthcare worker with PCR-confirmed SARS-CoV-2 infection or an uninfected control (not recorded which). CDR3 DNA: TGTGCCAGCAGGGGGACAGGGGTTAGCAATCAGCCCCAGCATTTT. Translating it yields CASRGTGVSNQPQHF.